The clone carrying this TCR beta chain was seen many times. What it binds is not known. Trimming at V came to 3 bases and at J to 3 bases, leaving 1 base not matched to a gene. The germline V gene encodes CDR1 MNHEY and CDR2 SVGAGI. This CDR3 is 13 amino acids long. The sample is drawn from a study of T cells in Graves' hyperthyroidism and ophthalmopathy. Across the whole study: At initial diagnosis, before any treatment had begun, peripheral blood was obtained. Study results and caveats: Stable hyperthyroidism was told apart from ophthalmopathy by a model built on 13 V-J features.

Clinical Activity Scores of at least 3, NOSPECS grades of at least 4 and durations under 3 months characterized ophthalmopathy patients. PBMCs were obtained from 10 ml fresh peripheral blood. TCR beta CDR3 region amplification was performed from RNA transcripts. The study used the HTBI primer set for a first-round RT-PCR of the TCR CDR3. Each CDR3 protein gets one entry after TCRdb re-called the multiplex PCR reads with MiXCR. The table records more than 45,000 distinct CDR3 sequences, just under 50% of them present only once. Sequenced sample: blood. This sequence originates from a woman aged 25 to 39 with Graves' ophthalmopathy. This chain links TRBV6-5 with TRBJ1-2; 7 bases align to TRBD1. This CDR3 is CASSYGTDYGYTF. In DNA, the CDR3 is TGTGCCAGCAGTTATGGGACAGACTATGGCTACACCTTC.